The clone carrying this TCR beta chain was detected ten times or more. The source of the sample is a study of T-cell reconstitution after alpha-beta-depleted transplantation in children. The TCRbeta library was prepared with unique molecular identifiers. TCRdb re-called the PCR reads through MiXCR, storing one row per CDR3 protein. The sample holds 190,000 or so distinct CDR3 sequences; more than 14% are singletons and the top ten take approximately 13%. The ends were cut back, 4 bases at V and 5 bases at J, with 16 bases in the middle. CDR1 and CDR2 (germline): SGHNT, YENEEA. CDR3 size: 15 residues. This clonotype originated in a human donor who donated a stem cell graft to a child with acute lymphoblastic leukemia. This chain links TRBV11-3 with TRBJ2-3; D uncertain. The source was PBMCs from the stem cell graft donor, collected from the stem cell graft. The CDR3 nucleotides read TGTGCCAGCAGCTACTACTACACGGAGAGAGATACGCAGTATTTT. The encoded protein is CASSYYYTERDTQYF. Combining the CDR3 with reference TRBV11-3 and TRBJ2-3 gives the whole variable domain EAGVVQSPRYKIIEKKQPVAFWCNPISGHNTLYWYLQNLGQGPELLIRYENEEAVDDSQLPKDRFSAERLKGVDSTLKIQPAELGDSAVYLCASSYYYTERDTQYFGPGTRLTVL.